The clone carrying this T cell receptor beta chain was seen just once. These data are taken from a study of blood T cell repertoires in COVID-19. Study-level background: Samples taken during acute and convalescent COVID-19 were collected in the United States, Italy and Spain. PBMCs, B-cell-depleted T cells, or T cells provided the cDNA or gDNA that made up the material.

Looked up from germline, CDR1 is SGHTA and CDR2 is FQGNSA. The CDR3 extends over 17 amino acids. The V end was cut by 2 bases, the J end by 0 bases, with 14 bases between. Libraries were prepared by immunoSEQ multiplex PCR; TCRdb keeps only in-frame clonotypes and omits some of them. Of some 530,000 clones in the sample, roughly 88% were seen once. The clonotype was recovered from a human donor in a cohort sampled during active COVID-19. Sequencing was done on a sample of peripheral blood. The chain combines TRBV7-2 with TRBJ2-1; the D gene is possibly TRBD2 (5 bases). The CDR3 is CASSLTLGLSSYNEQFF. CDR3 sequence (DNA): TGTGCCAGCAGCTTAACTTTAGGACTTAGCTCCTACAATGAGCAGTTCTTC.